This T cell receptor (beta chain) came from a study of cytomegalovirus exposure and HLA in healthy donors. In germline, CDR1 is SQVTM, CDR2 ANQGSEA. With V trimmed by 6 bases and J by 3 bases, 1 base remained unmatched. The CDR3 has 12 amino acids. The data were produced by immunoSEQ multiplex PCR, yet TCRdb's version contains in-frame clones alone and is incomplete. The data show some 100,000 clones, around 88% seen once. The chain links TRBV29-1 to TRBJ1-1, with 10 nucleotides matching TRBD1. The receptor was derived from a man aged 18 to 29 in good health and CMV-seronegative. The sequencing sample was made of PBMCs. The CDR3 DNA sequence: TGCAGCGTCGGACAGGGGGACACTGAAGCTTTCTTT. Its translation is CSVGQGDTEAFF.